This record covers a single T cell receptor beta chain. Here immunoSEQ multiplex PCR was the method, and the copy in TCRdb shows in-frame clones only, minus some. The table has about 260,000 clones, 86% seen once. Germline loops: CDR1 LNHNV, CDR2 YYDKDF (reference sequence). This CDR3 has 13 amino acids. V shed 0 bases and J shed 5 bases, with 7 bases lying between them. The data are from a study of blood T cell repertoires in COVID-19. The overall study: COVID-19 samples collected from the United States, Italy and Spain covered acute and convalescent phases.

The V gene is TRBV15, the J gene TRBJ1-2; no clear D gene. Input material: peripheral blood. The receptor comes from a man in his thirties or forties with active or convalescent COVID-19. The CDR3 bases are TGTGCCACCAGCAGAGATCCGGTGTATGGCTACACCTTC. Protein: CATSRDPVYGYTF.